The clone carrying this T cell receptor beta chain was counted ten times or more. Its specificity is unknown. Template material for amplifying TCR beta CDR3 regions consisted of RNA transcripts. TCR CDR3 regions were first amplified by RT-PCR with HTBI primers. Using its own MiXCR run on the multiplex PCR reads, TCRdb lists one record per CDR3 protein. The table records around 250,000 distinct CDR3 sequences, more than 12% of them present only once. This entry belongs to a study of T cells in Graves' hyperthyroidism and ophthalmopathy. Not enrolled were patients with uncontrolled infection, other autoimmune disease, pregnancy or lactation. Isolation of PBMCs was performed on about 10 ml fresh peripheral blood. Study observations and caveats: Blood also contained most expanded thyroid clonotypes above 0.001. The model's output predicted ophthalmopathy at a median of 6.5 months prior to onset.

The sample was blood. This sequence originates from a woman in her 40s with Graves' hyperthyroidism that later progressed to Graves' ophthalmopathy.

CDR3 sequence: CASRHVTEEYNEQFF. DNA of the CDR3: TGTGCCAGCAGACACGTGACGGAAGAGTACAATGAGCAGTTCTTC. This chain uses TRBV28 with TRBJ2-1; no reliable D call. V lost 6 bases, J lost 4 bases, and 16 bases lay in between. CDR3 length: 15 amino acids. Germline V gives CDR1 MDHEN, CDR2 SYDVKM.